This is a list of T cell receptor beta chains from one sample in a study of CD8 T cells in Susac syndrome. In TCRdb, the immunoSEQ multiplex PCR reads were re-called with MiXCR into one record per CDR3 protein. Counted here are some 300,000 distinct CDR3 sequences, approximately 90% occurring once; the ten biggest clones make up more than 0.15%. What was sequenced was CD8+ T cells from PBMCs. Every receptor here comes from a human donor with multiple sclerosis. Both conserved end residues are part of each CDR3. The order of the fields is V gene, J gene, clone size, CDR3 protein. Not all rows give a size; the values are once, few, many and, for expanded clones, a class.

>TRBV15|TRBJ2-7|.
CATSRDGEGASAYEQYF
>TRBV7-9|TRBJ1-4|.
CASSWDREGEKLFF
>TRBV5-4|TRBJ2-7|.
CASSLYEGADYEQYF
>TRBV4-1|TRBJ2-7|few
CASSQVQELAGDEQYF
>TRBV27|TRBJ2-1|.
CASSFGVANEQFF
>TRBV7-3|TRBJ2-6|.
CASSLNPFTESNSGANVLTF
>TRBV6-1|TRBJ1-2|.
CASSAYSTGSYGYTF
>TRBV24-1|TRBJ2-7|.
CATSDPTGGLHEQYF
>TRBV4-2|TRBJ2-7|.
CASGPGGAYEQYF
>TRBV29-1|TRBJ2-3|few
CSVVSDTQYF
>TRBV7-9|TRBJ2-1|.
CASSPRDRVYNEQFF
>TRBV3-1|TRBJ1-1|.
CASSQEEAGAAEAFF
>TRBV9|TRBJ2-1|.
CASSVSGYNEQFF
>TRBV24-1|TRBJ2-1|.
CATSDWVPNEQFF
>TRBV5-1|TRBJ2-7|.
CASSFFGDGGAYEQYF
>TRBV9|TRBJ2-1|.
CASSVAELANDEQFF
>TRBV27|TRBJ2-7|.
CASSTRTSFSYEQYF
>TRBV9|TRBJ1-3|.
CASSVGSTSGNTIYF
>TRBV28|TRBJ2-1|.
CASNPAGDYNEQFF
>TRBV12-3/TRBV12-4|TRBJ2-1|medium-sized
CASSLGGNEQFF
>TRBV6-5|TRBJ2-1|.
CASFDGDNEQFF
>TRBV11-1|TRBJ2-1|.
CASSPTPTSGRAAAYNEQFF
>TRBV14|TRBJ2-1|.
CASSQDWLAGERNEQFF
>TRBV7-8|TRBJ1-2|.
CASSSVSGRGYTF
>TRBV27|TRBJ1-5|.
CASSTGVNQPQHF
>TRBV18|TRBJ2-2|.
CASSPSSLRTGELFF
>TRBV29-1|TRBJ2-1|.
CSLRTANNEQFF
>TRBV4-1|TRBJ2-5|few
CASSPGTGGQETQYF
>TRBV19|TRBJ2-7|.
CASSISRGAEYEQYF
>TRBV13|TRBJ2-3|.
CASSLGIGLPDTQYF
>TRBV7-9|TRBJ2-7|.
CASSSYASYEQYF
>TRBV24-1|TRBJ2-2|.
CATSDPSGPRGELFF
>TRBV7-9|TRBJ1-2|.
CASSWTAYYGYTF
>TRBV10-2|TRBJ2-2|.
CASRGVAGNTGELFF
>TRBV6-1|TRBJ2-5|.
CASSLAGVFLNRETQYF
>TRBV27|TRBJ2-1|.
CASSVGQGLYNEQFF
>TRBV19|TRBJ2-7|.
CASSTFGGPSYEQYF
>TRBV2|TRBJ2-2|.
CASRAPTGSTGELFF
>TRBV29-1|TRBJ2-3|.
CSVGASGSTDTQYF
>TRBV29-1|TRBJ2-1|.
CSVDPGDGYNEQFF
>TRBV6-4|TRBJ2-3|.
CASSDKGEGGADTQYF
>TRBV30|TRBJ1-1|.
CAWSRGGGTEAFF
>TRBV2|TRBJ2-3|once
CASINSRVIREYVSTDTQYF
>TRBV7-3|TRBJ2-2|.
CASSWGINTGELFF
>TRBV20-1|TRBJ1-1|.
CSALHFDPNRGNTEAFF
>TRBV4-1|TRBJ1-4|.
CASSPLGGRVEKLFF
>TRBV29-1|TRBJ2-1|once
CSFEWGEQFF
>TRBV5-6|TRBJ2-7|.
CASSLDSDEQYF
>TRBV7-3|TRBJ1-1|.
CASSQTSDGNTEAFF
>TRBV29-1|TRBJ2-3|.
CSVGTSSFSDTQYF
>TRBV4-3|TRBJ1-1|.
CASSQDVQGRNTEAFF
>TRBV13|TRBJ2-3|.
CASSLGLEAQYF
>TRBV30|TRBJ2-4|.
CAWSVSDSYSNIQYF
>TRBV15|TRBJ1-5|.
CATTFDKGNQPQHF
>TRBV20-1|TRBJ2-7|.
CSARPPQTGIQYEQYF
>TRBV13|TRBJ2-7|few
CASSLAFSSYEQYF